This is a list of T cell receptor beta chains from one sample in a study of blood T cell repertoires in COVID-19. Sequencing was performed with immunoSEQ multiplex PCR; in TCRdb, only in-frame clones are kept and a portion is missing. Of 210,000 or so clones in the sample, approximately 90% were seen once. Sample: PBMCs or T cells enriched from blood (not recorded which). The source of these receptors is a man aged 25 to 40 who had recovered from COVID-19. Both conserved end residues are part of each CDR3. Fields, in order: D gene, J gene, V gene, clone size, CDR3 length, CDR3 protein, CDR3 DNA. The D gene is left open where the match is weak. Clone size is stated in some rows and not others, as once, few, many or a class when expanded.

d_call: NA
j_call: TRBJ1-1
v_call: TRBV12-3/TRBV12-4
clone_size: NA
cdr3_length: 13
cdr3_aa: CASSLGRVGEAFF
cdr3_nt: TGTGCCAGCAGTTTAGGCAGAGTGGGCGAAGCTTTCTTT

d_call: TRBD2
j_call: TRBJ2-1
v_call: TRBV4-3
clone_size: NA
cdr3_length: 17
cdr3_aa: CASSQGVAGGPLNEQFF
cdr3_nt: TGCGCCAGCAGCCAAGGAGTAGCGGGGGGGCCTCTTAATGAGCAGTTCTTC

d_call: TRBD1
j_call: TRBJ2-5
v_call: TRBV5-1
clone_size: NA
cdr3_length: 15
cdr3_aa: CASSSTGTGRETQYF
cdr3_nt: TGCGCCAGCAGCTCTACCGGGACAGGGAGAGAGACCCAGTACTTC

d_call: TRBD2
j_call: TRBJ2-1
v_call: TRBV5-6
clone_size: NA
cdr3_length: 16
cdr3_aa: CASSFNRDYPYNEQFF
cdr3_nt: TGTGCCAGCAGCTTTAACCGGGACTACCCATACAATGAGCAGTTCTTC

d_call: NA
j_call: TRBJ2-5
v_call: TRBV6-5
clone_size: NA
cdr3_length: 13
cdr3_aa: CASSYRGRETQYF
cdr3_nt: TGTGCCAGCAGTTACAGAGGGAGAGAGACCCAGTACTTC

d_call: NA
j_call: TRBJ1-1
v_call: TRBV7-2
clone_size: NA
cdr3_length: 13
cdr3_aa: CASSFTGNTEAFF
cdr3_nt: TGTGCCAGCAGTTTCACAGGGAACACTGAAGCTTTCTTT

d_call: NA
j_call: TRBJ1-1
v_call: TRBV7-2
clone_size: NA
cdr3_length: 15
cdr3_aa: CASSPQGGRATEAFF
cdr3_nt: TGTGCCAGCAGCCCCCAGGGAGGTAGGGCCACTGAAGCTTTCTTT

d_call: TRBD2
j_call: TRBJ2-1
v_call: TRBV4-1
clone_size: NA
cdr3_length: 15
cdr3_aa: CASSHGAREADEQFF
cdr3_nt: TGCGCCAGCAGCCACGGGGCGCGGGAGGCCGATGAGCAGTTCTTC

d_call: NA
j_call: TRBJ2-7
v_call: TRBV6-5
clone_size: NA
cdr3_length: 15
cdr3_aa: CASSYITLRGHEQYF
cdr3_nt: TGTGCCAGCAGTTACATCACGTTGAGAGGCCACGAGCAGTACTTC

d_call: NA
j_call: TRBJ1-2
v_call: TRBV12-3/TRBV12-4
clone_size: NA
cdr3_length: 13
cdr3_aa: CASSLQVSGGYTF
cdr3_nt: TGTGCCAGCAGTCTACAGGTTAGCGGCGGCTACACCTTC

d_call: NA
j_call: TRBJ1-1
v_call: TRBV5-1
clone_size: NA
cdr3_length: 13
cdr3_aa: CASRNGSNTEAFF
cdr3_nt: TGCGCCAGCAGGAACGGGTCGAACACTGAAGCTTTCTTT

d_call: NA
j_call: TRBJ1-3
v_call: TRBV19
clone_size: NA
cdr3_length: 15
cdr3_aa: CASSISSGRGNTIYF
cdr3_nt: TGTGCCAGTAGTATCTCATCGGGTCGCGGAAACACCATATATTTT

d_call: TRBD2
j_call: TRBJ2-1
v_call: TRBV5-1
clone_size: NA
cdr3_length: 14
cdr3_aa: CASSLAAEAGGKFF
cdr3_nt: TGCGCCAGCAGCTTGGCGGCAGAAGCGGGAGGGAAGTTCTTC

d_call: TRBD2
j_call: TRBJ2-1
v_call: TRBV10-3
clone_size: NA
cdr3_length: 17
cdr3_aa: CAISTGTSGPPYNEQFF
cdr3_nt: TGTGCCATCAGTACCGGGACTAGCGGGCCCCCCTACAATGAGCAGTTCTTC

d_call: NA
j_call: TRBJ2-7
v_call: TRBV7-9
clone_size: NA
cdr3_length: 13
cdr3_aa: CASRPDSSYEQYF
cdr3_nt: TGTGCCAGCAGACCAGACAGCTCCTACGAGCAGTACTTC

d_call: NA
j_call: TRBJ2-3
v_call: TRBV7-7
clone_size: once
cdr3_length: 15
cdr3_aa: CASSLGTGPTDTQYF
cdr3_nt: TGTGCCAGCAGCTTAGGAACTGGGCCCACAGATACGCAGTATTTT

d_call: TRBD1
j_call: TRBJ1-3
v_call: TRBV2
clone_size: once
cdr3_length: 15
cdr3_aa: CASSYRGTSGNTIYF
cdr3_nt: TGTGCCAGCAGCTACAGGGGGACCTCTGGAAACACCATATATTTT

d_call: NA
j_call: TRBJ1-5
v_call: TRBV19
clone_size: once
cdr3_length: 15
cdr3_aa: CASSTITGRNQPQHF
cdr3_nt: TGTGCCAGTAGTACCATTACAGGGCGCAATCAGCCCCAGCATTTT

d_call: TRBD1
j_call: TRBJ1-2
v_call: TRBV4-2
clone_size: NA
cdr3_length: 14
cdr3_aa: CASSQPTGGNGYTF
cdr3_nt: TGTGCCAGCAGCCAGCCAACAGGGGGCAACGGCTACACCTTC

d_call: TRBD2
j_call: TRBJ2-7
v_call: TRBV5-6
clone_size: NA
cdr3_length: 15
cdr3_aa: CASSPRLAGIYEQYF
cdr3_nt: TGTGCCAGCAGCCCAAGACTAGCGGGAATCTACGAGCAGTACTTC

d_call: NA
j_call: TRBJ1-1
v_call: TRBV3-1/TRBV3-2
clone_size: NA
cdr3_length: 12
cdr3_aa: CASSPSAGEAFF
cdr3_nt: TGTGCCAGCAGCCCCTCGGCGGGTGAAGCTTTCTTT

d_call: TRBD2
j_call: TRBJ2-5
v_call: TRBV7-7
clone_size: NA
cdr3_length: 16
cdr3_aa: CASSRGLAGPQETQYF
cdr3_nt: TGTGCCAGCAGCCGCGGACTAGCGGGCCCTCAAGAGACCCAGTACTTC